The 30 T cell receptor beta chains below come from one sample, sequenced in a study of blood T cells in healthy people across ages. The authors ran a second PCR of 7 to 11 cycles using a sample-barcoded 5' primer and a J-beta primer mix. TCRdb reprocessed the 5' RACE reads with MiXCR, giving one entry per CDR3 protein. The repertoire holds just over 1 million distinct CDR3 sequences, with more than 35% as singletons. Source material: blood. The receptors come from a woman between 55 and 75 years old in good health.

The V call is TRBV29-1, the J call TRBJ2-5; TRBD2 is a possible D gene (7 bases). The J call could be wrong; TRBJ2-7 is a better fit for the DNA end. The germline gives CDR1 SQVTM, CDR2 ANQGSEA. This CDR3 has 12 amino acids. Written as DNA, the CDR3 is TGCAGCGTCAGGGGAGGGGGTTACGAGCAGTACTTC. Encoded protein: CSVRGGGYEQYF.

CDR3 sequence reads: CASSQTGTEQYF. The DNA of the CDR3 is TGTGCCAGCAGTCAAACCGGGACTGAGCAGTACTTC. The chain joins TRBV28 to TRBJ2-7; TRBD2 might be the D (6 bases). The CDR3 contains 12 residues. V was cut by 5 bases and J by 7 bases, with 12 bases left in between. Per the germline V gene, CDR1 is MDHEN and CDR2 is SYDVKM.

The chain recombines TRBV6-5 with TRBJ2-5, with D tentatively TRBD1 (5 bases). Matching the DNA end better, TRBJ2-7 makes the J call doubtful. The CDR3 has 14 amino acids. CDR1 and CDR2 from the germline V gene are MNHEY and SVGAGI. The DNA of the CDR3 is TGTGCCAGCACGTCGTCAGACAGAGCCTACGAGCAGTACTTC. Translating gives CASTSSDRAYEQYF.

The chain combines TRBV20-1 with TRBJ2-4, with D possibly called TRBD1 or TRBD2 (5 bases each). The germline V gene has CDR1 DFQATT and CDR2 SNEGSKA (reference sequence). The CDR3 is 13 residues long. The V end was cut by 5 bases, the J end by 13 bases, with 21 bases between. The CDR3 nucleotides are TGCAGTGCTCCCCGATCCGAGGGGAGAGGGCAGTACTTC. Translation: CSAPRSEGRGQYF.

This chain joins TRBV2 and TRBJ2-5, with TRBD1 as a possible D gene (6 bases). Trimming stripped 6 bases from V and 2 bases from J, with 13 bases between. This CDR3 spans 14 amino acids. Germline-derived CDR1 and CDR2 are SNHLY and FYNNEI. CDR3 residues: CASSTNRAQETQYF. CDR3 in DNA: TGTGCCAGCAGCACCAACAGGGCTCAAGAGACCCAGTACTTC. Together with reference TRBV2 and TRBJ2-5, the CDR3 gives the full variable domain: EPEVTQTPSHQVTQMGQEVILRCVPISNHLYFYWYRQILGQKVEFLVSFYNNEISEKSEIFDDQFSVERPDGSNFTLKIRSTKLEDSAMYFCASSTNRAQETQYFGPGTRLLVL.

The CDR3 bases are TGCGCCAGCAGTCAATCAGTAGCGGGAGGAGGAATAGATACGCAGTATTTT. Translated: CASSQSVAGGGIDTQYF. The J gene is TRBJ2-3, the V gene TRBV23-1, with 10 nucleotides matching TRBD2. TRBV23-1 is flagged as an ORF with uncertain function. Losses at the gene ends were 0 bases for V and 5 bases for J; bases not matched to a gene: 8. The CDR3 contains 17 residues.

CDR3 in amino acids: CASLLEGANEQFF. CDR3 in DNA: TGTGCTAGCTTACTAGAGGGAGCCAATGAGCAGTTCTTC. This chain connects TRBV12-5 to TRBJ2-1; the D gene is possibly TRBD2 (5 bases). CDR1 is LGHNT, CDR2 FRNRAP, per germline. The CDR3 covers 13 residues. V lost 9 bases to trimming and J lost 6 bases, with 15 bases between them.

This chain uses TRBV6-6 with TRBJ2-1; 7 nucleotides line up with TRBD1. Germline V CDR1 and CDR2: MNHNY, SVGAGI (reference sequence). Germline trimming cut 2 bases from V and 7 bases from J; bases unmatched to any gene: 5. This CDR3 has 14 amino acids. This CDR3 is CASSYATGRNEQFF. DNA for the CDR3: TGTGCCAGCAGTTACGCGACAGGGCGGAATGAGCAGTTCTTC.

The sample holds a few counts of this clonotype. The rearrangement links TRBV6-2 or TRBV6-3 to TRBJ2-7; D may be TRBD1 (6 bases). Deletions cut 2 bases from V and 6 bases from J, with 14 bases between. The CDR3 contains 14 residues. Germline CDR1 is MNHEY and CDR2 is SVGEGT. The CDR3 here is CASSYGQTSGEQYF. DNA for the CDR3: TGTGCCAGCAGTTACGGACAGACCAGCGGCGAGCAGTACTTC.

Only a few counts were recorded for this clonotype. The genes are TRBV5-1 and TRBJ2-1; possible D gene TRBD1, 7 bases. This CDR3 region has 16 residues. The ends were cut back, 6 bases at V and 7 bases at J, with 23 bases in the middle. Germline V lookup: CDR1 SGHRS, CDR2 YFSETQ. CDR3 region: CASTPGGGTARNEQFF. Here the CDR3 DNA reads TGCGCCAGCACTCCCGGAGGGGGGACAGCCCGAAATGAGCAGTTCTTC. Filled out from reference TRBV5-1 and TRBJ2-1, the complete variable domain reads KAGVTQTPRYLIKTRGQQVTLSCSPISGHRSVSWYQQTPGQGLQFLFEYFSETQRNKGNFPGRFSGRQFSNSRSEMNVSTLELGDSALYLCASTPGGGTARNEQFFGPGTRLTVL.

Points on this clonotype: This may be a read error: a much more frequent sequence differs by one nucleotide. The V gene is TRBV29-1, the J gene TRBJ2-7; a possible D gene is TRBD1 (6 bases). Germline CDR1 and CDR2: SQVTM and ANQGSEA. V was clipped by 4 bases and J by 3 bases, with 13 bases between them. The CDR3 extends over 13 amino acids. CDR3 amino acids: CSVAPGQLYEQYF. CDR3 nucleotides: TGCAGCGTTGCTCCGGGACAACTCTACGAGCAGTACTTC.

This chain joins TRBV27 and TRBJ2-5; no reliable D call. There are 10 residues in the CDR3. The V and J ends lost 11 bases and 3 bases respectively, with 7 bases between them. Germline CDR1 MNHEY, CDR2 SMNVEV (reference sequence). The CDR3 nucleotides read TGTGCCGCTCCCGAAGAGACCCAGTACTTC. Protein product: CAAPEETQYF.

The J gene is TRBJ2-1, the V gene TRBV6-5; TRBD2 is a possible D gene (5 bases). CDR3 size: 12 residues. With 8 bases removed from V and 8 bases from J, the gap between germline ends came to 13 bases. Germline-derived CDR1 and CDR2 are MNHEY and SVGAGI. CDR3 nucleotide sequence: TGTGCCAGCGCTCGTACTAGTGATGAGCAGTTCTTC. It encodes CASARTSDEQFF.

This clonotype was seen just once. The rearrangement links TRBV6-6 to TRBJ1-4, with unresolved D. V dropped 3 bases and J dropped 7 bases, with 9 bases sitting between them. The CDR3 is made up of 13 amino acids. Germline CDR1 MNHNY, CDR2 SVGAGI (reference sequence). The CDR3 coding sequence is TGTGCCAGCAGTTATTATCACTCTGAAAAACTGTTTTTT. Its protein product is CASSYYHSEKLFF.

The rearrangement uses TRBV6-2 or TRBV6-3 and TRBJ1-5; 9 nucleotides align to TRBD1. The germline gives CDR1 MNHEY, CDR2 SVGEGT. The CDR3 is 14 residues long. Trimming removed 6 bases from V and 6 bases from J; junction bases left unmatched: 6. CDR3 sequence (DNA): TGTGCCAGCAGCACAGGGGGCCCGAGTCAGCCCCAGCATTTT. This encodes CASSTGGPSQPQHF.

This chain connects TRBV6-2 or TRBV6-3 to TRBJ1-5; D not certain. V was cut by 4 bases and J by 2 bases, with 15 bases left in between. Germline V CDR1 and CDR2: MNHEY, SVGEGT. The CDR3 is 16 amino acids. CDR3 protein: CASSSEGPGGNQPQHF. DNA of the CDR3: TGTGCCAGCAGTTCTGAAGGGCCCGGAGGCAATCAGCCCCAGCATTTT.

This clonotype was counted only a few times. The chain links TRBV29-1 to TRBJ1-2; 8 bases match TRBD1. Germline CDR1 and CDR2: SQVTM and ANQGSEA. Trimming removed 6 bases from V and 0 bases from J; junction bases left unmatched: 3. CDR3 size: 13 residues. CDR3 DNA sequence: TGCAGCGTCATACAGGGGGCTAACTATGGCTACACCTTC. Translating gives CSVIQGANYGYTF. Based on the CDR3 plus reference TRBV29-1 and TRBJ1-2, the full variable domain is SAVISQKPSRDICQRGTSLTIQCQVDSQVTMMFWYRQQPGQSLTLIATANQGSEATYESGFVIDKFPISRPNLTFSTLTVSNMSPEDSSIYLCSVIQGANYGYTFGSGTRLTVV.

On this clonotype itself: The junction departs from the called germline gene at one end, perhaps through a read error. Written as DNA, the CDR3 is TGCGCCAGCCGGGATGTATGGGGGGAGAACTATGGCTACACCTTC. Residues: CASRDVWGENYGYTF. The V call is TRBV2, the J call TRBJ1-2; D perhaps matches TRBD1 (5 bases). CDR1 is SNHLY, CDR2 FYNNEI, per germline. CDR3 length: 15 amino acids.

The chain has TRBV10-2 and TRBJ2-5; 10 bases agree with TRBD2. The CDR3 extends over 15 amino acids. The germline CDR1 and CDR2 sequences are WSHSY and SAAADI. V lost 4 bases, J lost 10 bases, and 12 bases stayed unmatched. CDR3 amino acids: CASSVLGAGGPDQYF. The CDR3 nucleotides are TGCGCCAGCAGTGTTTTAGGAGCGGGAGGGCCCGACCAGTACTTC.

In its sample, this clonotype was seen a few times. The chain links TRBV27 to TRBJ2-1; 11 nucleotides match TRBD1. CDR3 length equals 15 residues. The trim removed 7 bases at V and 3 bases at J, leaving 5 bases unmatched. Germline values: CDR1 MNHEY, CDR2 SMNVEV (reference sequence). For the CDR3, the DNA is TGTGCCAGCACCAGGACAGGGGGCTACTACAATGAGCAGTTCTTC. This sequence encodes CASTRTGGYYNEQFF.

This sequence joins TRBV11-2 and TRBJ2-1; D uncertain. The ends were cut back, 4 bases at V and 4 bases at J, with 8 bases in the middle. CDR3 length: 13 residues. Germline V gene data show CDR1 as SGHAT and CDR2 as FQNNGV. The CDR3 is CASSSRPYNEQFF. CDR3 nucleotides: TGTGCCAGCAGCTCGCGCCCGTACAATGAGCAGTTCTTC.

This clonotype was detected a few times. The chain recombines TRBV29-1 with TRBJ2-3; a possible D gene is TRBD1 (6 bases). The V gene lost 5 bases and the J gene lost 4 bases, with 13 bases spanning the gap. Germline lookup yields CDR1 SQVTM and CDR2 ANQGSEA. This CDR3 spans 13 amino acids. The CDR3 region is CSVPGDLADTQYF. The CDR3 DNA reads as TGCAGCGTTCCAGGGGATTTGGCAGATACGCAGTATTTT.

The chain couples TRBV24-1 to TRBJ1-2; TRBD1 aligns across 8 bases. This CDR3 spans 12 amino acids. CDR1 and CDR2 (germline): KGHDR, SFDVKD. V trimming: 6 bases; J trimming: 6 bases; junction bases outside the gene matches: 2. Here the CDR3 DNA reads TGTGCCACCAGTCAGGACAGGGATGGCTACACCTTC. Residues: CATSQDRDGYTF.

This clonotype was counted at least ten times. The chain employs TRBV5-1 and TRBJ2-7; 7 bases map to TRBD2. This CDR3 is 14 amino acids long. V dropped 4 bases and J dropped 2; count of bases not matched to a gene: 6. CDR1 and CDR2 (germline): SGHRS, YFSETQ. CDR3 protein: CASSPEAGTYEQYF. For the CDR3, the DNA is TGCGCCAGCAGCCCGGAAGCGGGGACCTACGAGCAGTACTTC.

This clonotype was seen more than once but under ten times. The CDR3 DNA reads TGCAGTGCTAGAGATTCGGGACAGCACTCCTACAATGAGCAGTTCTTC. Amino acids: CSARDSGQHSYNEQFF. The V and J genes are TRBV20-1 and TRBJ2-1, with 7 bases that match TRBD1. Per germline, CDR1 DFQATT and CDR2 SNEGSKA (reference sequence). Unmatched junction bases numbered 5, after V lost 0 bases and J lost 0 bases. The CDR3 contains 16 residues.

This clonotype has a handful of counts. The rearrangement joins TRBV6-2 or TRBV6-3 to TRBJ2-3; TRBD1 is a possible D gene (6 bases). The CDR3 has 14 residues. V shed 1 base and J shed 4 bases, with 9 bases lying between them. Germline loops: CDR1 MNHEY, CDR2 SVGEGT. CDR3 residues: CASSYWAGADTQYF. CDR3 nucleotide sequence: TGTGCCAGCAGTTACTGGGCAGGGGCAGATACGCAGTATTTT.

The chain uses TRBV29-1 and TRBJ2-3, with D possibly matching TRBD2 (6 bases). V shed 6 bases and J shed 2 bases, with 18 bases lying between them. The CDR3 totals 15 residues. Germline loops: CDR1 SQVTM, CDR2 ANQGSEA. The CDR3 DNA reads TGCAGCGTCGCCCGGGCCGGGGGTGCCACAGATACGCAGTATTTT. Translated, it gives CSVARAGGATDTQYF.

Here the CDR3 DNA reads TGTGCCAGCAGCTCAACGGGACAGTACCAAGAGACCCAGTACTTC. It encodes CASSSTGQYQETQYF. The V call is TRBV13, the J call TRBJ2-5; 7 nucleotides match TRBD1. This CDR3 comprises 15 residues. The trim removed 4 bases at V and 0 bases at J, leaving 5 bases unmatched. Germline CDR1 is PRHDT and CDR2 is FYEKMQ (reference sequence).

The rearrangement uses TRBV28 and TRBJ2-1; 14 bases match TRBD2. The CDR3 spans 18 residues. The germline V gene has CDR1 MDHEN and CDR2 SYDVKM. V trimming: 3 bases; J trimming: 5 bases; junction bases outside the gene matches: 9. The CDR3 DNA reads TGTGCCAGCAGTTTCTATCGGACTAGCGGGAGGAGGCACAATGAGCAGTTCTTC. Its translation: CASSFYRTSGRRHNEQFF.

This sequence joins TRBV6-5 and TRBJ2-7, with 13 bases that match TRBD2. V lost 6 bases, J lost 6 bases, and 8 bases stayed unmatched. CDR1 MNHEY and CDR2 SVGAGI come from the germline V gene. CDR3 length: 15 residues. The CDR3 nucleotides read TGTGCCAGCAGCCGCGGACTAGCGGGGGTAGGCGAGCAGTACTTC. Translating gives CASSRGLAGVGEQYF.